This T cell receptor (beta chain) was sequenced during a study of OX40 agonist ivuxolimab in advanced cancers. Looking at the study overall: Each patient was given ivuxolimab into a vein every 2 weeks, at 0.01 to 10 mg/kg. Study observations and caveats: Compared with CD4+, CD8+ T cells on average had more expanded clones. No determination was made of the antigen specificity of the expanded peripheral T cells.

Generated by immunoSEQ multiplex PCR, the TCRdb table keeps only in-frame clones and is missing some. In the table there are over 10,000 clones, around 80% of which are singletons. This clone appeared a single time. What it recognizes is unknown. Sampled blood was obtained at baseline, cycle 4 day 1, and cycle 7 day 1. The germline CDR1 and CDR2 sequences are LGHNA and YNFKEQ. The CDR3 spans 15 residues. Trimming took 0 bases from V and 4 from J; bases not matched to a gene: 2. Sequenced here: CD4+ or CD8+ T cells sorted from blood, sampled in a trial of the OX40 agonist ivuxolimab. The J gene is TRBJ2-7, the V gene TRBV4-2, with 11 bases aligning to TRBD2. This receptor was taken from an adult with an advanced solid tumor such as melanoma, head and neck, liver or kidney cancer. The CDR3 spells CASSQDTSGGYEQYF. CDR3 nucleotide sequence: TGTGCCAGCAGCCAAGATACTAGCGGGGGTTACGAGCAGTACTTC.